This T cell receptor (beta chain) was identified in a study of T cells after posttransplantation cyclophosphamide. Data came from immunoSEQ multiplex PCR; TCRdb stores just in-frame clones and leaves some out. Counted here are about 50,000 clones, 85% to 95% occurring once; the ten biggest clones make up approximately 2.9%. The CDR3 is 15 amino acids. The ends lost 0 bases at V and 8 bases at J; junction bases unmatched: 5. Germline V CDR1 and CDR2: SGHNT, YYREEE (reference sequence). Sequenced input: PBMCs. V and J are TRBV5-4 and TRBJ1-6, with TRBD1 matching over 7 bases. This receptor was identified in a woman in her 30s in good health and a related stem cell transplant donor. This CDR3 is CASSLAGQQDSPLHF. DNA for the CDR3: TGTGCCAGCAGCTTGGCGGGACAGCAGGATTCACCCCTCCACTTT.